These 27 T cell receptor beta chains were all obtained from the same sample, sequenced in a study of beta chain features in type 1 diabetes. Expressed TCRB transcripts were sequenced after all isolated RNA was converted to cDNA. The repertoire was sequenced with immunoSEQ multiplex PCR; TCRdb's copy has only in-frame clones and lacks some. The sample has about 38,000 clones, 64% seen once; the top ten hold approximately 2%. The sample consisted of Tregs from blood. Receptors originate from a woman aged 30 to 39 in good health.

This chain joins TRBV6-6 and TRBJ2-1, with 9 bases fitting TRBD2. The CDR3 consists of 15 residues. J gave up 4 bases and V 2 bases, and 3 bases lay outside the gene matches. CDR1 is MNHNY, CDR2 SVGAGI, per germline (reference sequence). The CDR3 protein is CASSYAGGPYNEQFF. The CDR3 DNA follows: TGTGCCAGCAGTTACGCGGGAGGGCCGTACAATGAGCAGTTCTTC.

This clone was seen just once. The chain joins TRBV30 to TRBJ2-1; 7 bases match TRBD1. The ends lost 6 bases at V and 4 bases at J; junction bases unmatched: 9. The CDR3 spans 14 residues. Germline V CDR1 and CDR2: GTSNPN, SVGIG (reference sequence). CDR3 sequence reads: CACTWDSLYNEQFF. CDR3 in DNA: TGTGCCTGCACCTGGGACAGCTTATACAATGAGCAGTTCTTC. Full variable domain (remainder filled in from reference TRBV30 and TRBJ2-1): SQTIHQWPATLVQPVGSPLSLECTVEGTSNPNLYWYRQAAGRGLQLLFYSVGIGQISSEVPQNLSASRPQDRQFILSSKKLLLSDSGFYLCACTWDSLYNEQFFGPGTRLTVL.

The chain uses TRBV4-3 and TRBJ2-7; the match to TRBD1 covers 9 bases. With 4 bases clipped from V and 4 bases from J, the junction kept 8 bases outside the gene matches. CDR3 length equals 15 residues. The germline CDR1 and CDR2 sequences are LGHNA and YSLEER. CDR3 region: CASSPQGQGEYEQYF. The CDR3 DNA is TGCGCCAGCAGCCCGCAGGGACAGGGTGAATACGAGCAGTACTTC.

The J gene is TRBJ2-7, the V gene TRBV4-3; tentatively, D is TRBD2 (6 bases). V lost 4 bases and J lost 3, with 19 bases in between. The CDR3 totals 16 residues. Looked up from germline, CDR1 is LGHNA and CDR2 is YSLEER. The CDR3 DNA sequence: TGCGCCAGCAGCCCCGGGACTTTAACGGGATTCTACGAGCAGTACTTC. It yields the protein CASSPGTLTGFYEQYF.

V is TRBV11-2 and J is TRBJ2-3; the D is unclear. CDR1 is SGHAT, CDR2 FQNNGV, per germline. V was clipped by 1 base and J by 1 base, with 15 bases between them. CDR3 length: 17 amino acids. The chain's CDR3 is CASSLVFSSSGTDTQYF. The CDR3 region has the DNA TGTGCCAGCAGCTTAGTGTTCTCGTCTTCTGGCACAGATACGCAGTATTTT.

The J gene is TRBJ2-7, the V gene TRBV5-5, with 7 bases aligning to TRBD2. There are 14 residues in the CDR3. Germline V gene sequence: CDR1 SGHKS, CDR2 YYEKEE (reference sequence). V lost 5 bases, J lost 0 bases, and 5 bases stayed unmatched. CDR3 sequence (DNA): TGTGCCAGCAGTTCTAGCGGTAGCTCCTACGAGCAGTACTTC. Translating it yields CASSSSGSSYEQYF.

This clone was counted only a few times. The CDR3 spells CASSLAQGGEQYF. The CDR3 bases are TGTGCCAGCAGCTTAGCACAAGGAGGCGAGCAGTACTTC. V and J are TRBV7-9 and TRBJ2-7; maybe TRBD2 (5 bases). V lost 0 bases and J 6 bases, leaving 9 bases between the germline ends. The CDR3 spans 13 residues. The germline CDR1 and CDR2 sequences are SEHNR and FQNEAQ (reference sequence).

This chain connects TRBV6-1 to TRBJ2-7; D ambiguous. Per the germline V gene, CDR1 is MNHNS and CDR2 is SASEGT. V gave up 2 bases and J gave up 0 bases, with 8 bases separating them. The CDR3 has 14 amino acids. DNA for the CDR3: TGTGCCAGCAGTGAAATGTCGGTCTCCTACGAGCAGTACTTC. Encoded protein: CASSEMSVSYEQYF.

The chain employs TRBV28 and TRBJ2-7; D is ambiguous. The CDR3 runs to 12 residues. Germline lookup yields CDR1 MDHEN and CDR2 SYDVKM. V gave up 5 bases and J gave up 4 bases, with 9 bases separating them. CDR3 sequence: CASSRNRYEQYF. CDR3 sequence (DNA): TGTGCCAGCAGTCGGAACAGATACGAGCAGTACTTC.

This clone was recorded only once. The chain couples TRBV6-5 to TRBJ1-2; a weak D match, TRBD1 (6 bases). The CDR3 is 13 residues long. V lost 8 bases and J lost 8, with 18 bases in between. In germline, CDR1 is MNHEY, CDR2 SVGAGI. The CDR3 loop reads CASSSGEGWGYTF. The DNA of the CDR3 is TGTGCCAGCTCATCAGGGGAAGGGTGGGGCTACACCTTC.

This clone turned up a few times. This chain uses TRBV4-1 with TRBJ1-1; perhaps TRBD1 as D (6 bases). The germline gives CDR1 MGHRA, CDR2 YSYEKL. V lost 6 bases to trimming and J lost 3 bases, with 14 bases between them. The CDR3 runs 14 residues. This CDR3 reads CASRNRARDTEAFF. In nucleotides, the CDR3 is TGCGCCAGCAGGAACAGGGCCAGGGACACTGAAGCTTTCTTT.

V and J are TRBV29-1 and TRBJ2-7, with D perhaps TRBD1 (6 bases). This CDR3 region has 12 residues. V was clipped by 7 bases and J by 4 bases, with 14 bases between them. Germline assignment: CDR1 SQVTM and CDR2 ANQGSEA. CDR3 sequence: CSATGTSYEQYF. The CDR3 nucleotides read TGCAGCGCTACCGGGACAAGTTACGAGCAGTACTTC.

The chain has TRBV4-3 and TRBJ2-6; 8 nucleotides line up with TRBD1. From germline, CDR1 is LGHNA and CDR2 YSLEER. CDR3 length: 17 amino acids. The V gene end was trimmed by 1 base and the J gene end by 1 base; junction bases not matched to a gene: 3. CDR3 loop: CASSQGRQGSGANVLTF. The CDR3 DNA reads TGCGCCAGCAGCCAAGGGAGACAGGGGTCTGGGGCCAACGTCCTGACTTTC.

This clone was observed a handful of times. The chain recombines TRBV30 with TRBJ2-1, with 11 positions matching TRBD2. Germline CDR1 GTSNPN, CDR2 SVGIG (reference sequence). J lost 8 bases, V lost 3 bases, and 12 bases had no gene match. The CDR3 is made up of 16 amino acids. The CDR3: CAWRGGRTSGHYEQFF. The CDR3 DNA sequence: TGTGCCTGGAGAGGGGGACGGACTAGCGGGCACTATGAGCAGTTCTTC.

This clone came up a few times. This chain connects TRBV7-9 to TRBJ1-2; TRBD1 matches 8 bases. There are 14 residues in the CDR3. Looked up from germline, CDR1 is SEHNR and CDR2 is FQNEAQ (reference sequence). V lost 3 bases to trimming and J lost 4 bases; unmatched junction nucleotides: 4. As DNA, the CDR3 is TGTGCCAGCAGCTTTTCCGGGACAGGCTATGGCTACACCTTC. Its translation is CASSFSGTGYGYTF.

This clone has a single count. The chain joins TRBV7-6 to TRBJ2-7, with D possibly TRBD1 on 5 matching bases. This CDR3 contains 16 residues. The V gene's germline CDR1 is SGHVS and CDR2 FNYEAQ. The ends were cut back, 1 base at V and 2 bases at J, with 15 bases in the middle. The CDR3 nucleotides are TGTGCCAGCAGCTTAGTCATGGCAGGGCGGACCTACGAGCAGTACTTC. It is translated as CASSLVMAGRTYEQYF.

The V gene is TRBV15, the J gene TRBJ2-5; tentatively, D is TRBD2 (6 bases). The V end lost 3 bases, the J end lost 5 bases, and 13 bases lay between the germline ends. CDR3 length equals 14 residues. Germline lookup yields CDR1 LNHNV and CDR2 YYDKDF (reference sequence). CDR3 DNA: TGTGCCACCAGCAGTCTGGGAGGCTTTGAGACCCAGTACTTC. It encodes CATSSLGGFETQYF.

The chain recombines TRBV5-5 with TRBJ2-5; D perhaps matches TRBD1 (6 bases). The CDR3 consists of 15 residues. The V gene lost 5 bases and the J gene lost 6 bases, with 20 bases spanning the gap. Germline V CDR1 and CDR2: SGHKS, YYEKEE (reference sequence). CDR3 sequence reads: CASRPTAGTWKTQYF. CDR3 in DNA: TGTGCCAGCAGGCCCACGGCAGGGACATGGAAGACCCAGTACTTC.

This clone occurred once. The chain is built from TRBV6-6 and TRBJ1-2, with D unclear. Germline lookup yields CDR1 MNHNY and CDR2 SVGAGI (reference sequence). This CDR3 comprises 13 residues. V lost 8 bases, J lost 8 bases, and 18 bases lay in between. The CDR3 protein is CASSEGHAYGYTF. In DNA form, the CDR3 reads TGTGCCAGCTCCGAGGGCCACGCTTACGGCTACACCTTC.

This chain uses TRBV30 with TRBJ1-1, with D perhaps TRBD1 (6 bases). The V end was cut by 2 bases, the J end by 3 bases, with 13 bases between. The CDR3 length is 14 residues. Germline values: CDR1 GTSNPN, CDR2 SVGIG (reference sequence). The CDR3 sequence is CAWSPHTGHTEAFF. In DNA, the CDR3 is TGTGCCTGGAGTCCTCACACAGGGCACACTGAAGCTTTCTTT.

The J gene is TRBJ2-1, the V gene TRBV29-1, with 8 bases lining up with TRBD2. The CDR3 length is 15 residues. CDR1 SQVTM and CDR2 ANQGSEA come from the germline V gene. V lost 2 bases and J lost 7; bases outside the gene matches: 10. CDR3 in amino acids: CSVETIGRASNEQFF. DNA of the CDR3: TGCAGCGTTGAAACTATCGGGAGGGCCTCAAATGAGCAGTTCTTC.

The rearrangement links TRBV10-2 to TRBJ2-1; 11 nucleotides match TRBD2. This CDR3 has 15 residues. In germline, CDR1 is WSHSY, CDR2 SAAADI. V lost 8 bases and J lost 3; bases outside the gene matches: 6. CDR3 sequence: CASRRTSGSYNEQFF. CDR3 DNA: TGCGCCAGCCGTCGCACTAGCGGGAGCTACAATGAGCAGTTCTTC.

This rearrangement joins TRBV29-1 to TRBJ1-2; perhaps TRBD1 as D (5 bases). The CDR3 is made up of 13 amino acids. Trimming removed 4 bases from V and 3 bases from J, with 12 bases in between. Germline V lookup: CDR1 SQVTM, CDR2 ANQGSEA. As DNA, the CDR3 is TGCAGCGTTGGGGGCCCCCGCGACTATGGCTACACCTTC. This sequence encodes CSVGGPRDYGYTF. The complete variable domain, with remaining parts taken from reference TRBV29-1 and TRBJ1-2, reads SAVISQKPSRDICQRGTSLTIQCQVDSQVTMMFWYRQQPGQSLTLIATANQGSEATYESGFVIDKFPISRPNLTFSTLTVSNMSPEDSSIYLCSVGGPRDYGYTFGSGTRLTVV.

This clone was seen a handful of times. J is TRBJ2-1 and V is TRBV30; 7 bases are shared with TRBD2. V was clipped by 2 bases and J by 6 bases; unmatched bases: 7. The CDR3 length is 14 residues. Germline CDR1 GTSNPN, CDR2 SVGIG (reference sequence). The CDR3 loop reads CAWSSGISSNEQFF. DNA of the CDR3: TGTGCCTGGAGTAGCGGGATTTCTTCCAATGAGCAGTTCTTC. Filled out from reference TRBV30 and TRBJ2-1, the complete variable domain reads SQTIHQWPATLVQPVGSPLSLECTVEGTSNPNLYWYRQAAGRGLQLLFYSVGIGQISSEVPQNLSASRPQDRQFILSSKKLLLSDSGFYLCAWSSGISSNEQFFGPGTRLTVL.

The V gene is TRBV4-2, the J gene TRBJ2-1; 7 bases fit TRBD2. Germline assignment: CDR1 LGHNA and CDR2 YNFKEQ. This CDR3 is built from 18 residues. Trimming removed 4 bases from V and 1 base from J; junction bases left unmatched: 13. This CDR3 is CASSPPGGRGLSYNEQFF. DNA for the CDR3: TGTGCCAGCAGCCCCCCTGGGGGGAGGGGCCTATCCTACAATGAGCAGTTCTTC.

As regards this clone: A read error may produce the germline difference seen at one junction end. The V gene is TRBV7-7, the J gene TRBJ2-5, with D possibly matching TRBD2 (6 bases). The CDR3 loop spans 14 amino acids. Per germline, CDR1 SSHAT and CDR2 FNYEAQ (reference sequence). The CDR3 sequence is CASSFRRDSETQYF. CDR3 DNA sequence: TGTGCTAGCAGCTTCAGGCGGGATTCAGAGACCCAGTACTTC.

This chain joins TRBV25-1 and TRBJ2-7; TRBD1 matches at 7 bases. The CDR3 length is 15 residues. Germline V gives CDR1 MGHDK, CDR2 SYGVNS. J was trimmed by 2 bases and V by 4 bases; bases with no gene match: 8. The CDR3, as DNA: TGTGCCAGCAGTGGTGCCTTGGGACAGACCTACGAGCAGTACTTC. Encoded protein: CASSGALGQTYEQYF.